Listed here are 10 T cell receptor beta chains from one sample, sequenced in a study of blood T cell repertoires in COVID-19. Libraries were prepared by immunoSEQ multiplex PCR; TCRdb keeps only in-frame clonotypes and omits some of them. The sample holds some 90,000 clones, 72% seen once. Sequencing was performed on peripheral blood. These receptors were taken from a woman aged 60-75 years in a cohort sampled during active or convalescent COVID-19.

This clone was found once. This chain joins TRBV6-6 and TRBJ1-2, with D possibly TRBD1 on 6 matching bases. CDR3 size: 14 residues. The V and J ends lost 3 bases and 9 bases respectively, with 17 bases between them. Germline-derived CDR1 and CDR2 are MNHNY and SVGAGI (reference sequence). The CDR3 bases are TGTGCCAGCAGTTATTCTGGGGCAGGGGAGCGCTACACCTTC. Its protein is CASSYSGAGERYTF.

V and J are TRBV9 and TRBJ2-7; 8 positions match TRBD1. Trimming cost V 0 bases and J 2 bases; bases outside gene matches: 7. The CDR3 sequence is 16 residues long. Germline V gene lookup returns CDR1 SGDLS and CDR2 YYNGEE. As DNA, the CDR3 is TGTGCCAGCAGCGTAGCCGGACAGGGCAAGACCTACGAGCAGTACTTC. Translating it yields CASSVAGQGKTYEQYF.

This clone was observed many times. The J gene is TRBJ2-7, the V gene TRBV7-2; no clear D. Germline lookup yields CDR1 SGHTA and CDR2 FQGNSA. With 6 bases removed from V and 0 bases from J, the gap between germline ends came to 3 bases. The length of the CDR3 is 11 residues. The CDR3 nucleotides are TGTGCCAGCAGTCTCTCCTACGAGCAGTACTTC. Residues: CASSLSYEQYF.

The chain is built from TRBV19 and TRBJ2-1, with TRBD1 matching 10 bases. Germline V gene data show CDR1 as LNHDA and CDR2 as SQIVND (reference sequence). Trimming took 4 bases from V and 3 from J; bases not matched to a gene: 6. The CDR3 contains 16 residues. DNA for the CDR3: TGTGCCAGTAGTACGACGGGACAGGGGTTCTACAATGAGCAGTTCTTC. Its translation is CASSTTGQGFYNEQFF. The variable domain in full, completed from reference TRBV19 and TRBJ2-1, reads DGGITQSPKYLFRKEGQNVTLSCEQNLNHDAMYWYRQDPGQGLRLIYYSQIVNDFQKGDIAEGYSVSREKKESFPLTVTSAQKNPTAFYLCASSTTGQGFYNEQFFGPGTRLTVL.

V usage is TRBV19 and J usage is TRBJ2-2; possibly TRBD1 for D (5 bases). Germline CDR1 and CDR2: LNHDA and SQIVND (reference sequence). CDR3 length equals 12 residues. V was cut by 7 bases and J by 8 bases, with 11 bases left in between. DNA for the CDR3: TGTGCCAGTAAGAAGGGGCTGGGGGAGCTGTTTTTT. It encodes CASKKGLGELFF.

This sequence joins TRBV28 and TRBJ1-6; maybe TRBD1 (6 bases). V was cut by 8 bases and J by 9 bases, with 11 bases left in between. CDR3 length: 12 residues. Germline V gives CDR1 MDHEN, CDR2 SYDVKM. Written as DNA, the CDR3 is TGTGCCAGCTTTACAGGGATTTCACCCCTCCACTTT. Amino acid sequence: CASFTGISPLHF.

V usage is TRBV5-1 and J usage is TRBJ1-2, with 9 bases fitting TRBD1. Germline trimming cut 4 bases from V and 4 bases from J; bases unmatched to any gene: 11. This CDR3 spans 16 amino acids. Germline CDR1 SGHRS, CDR2 YFSETQ. This CDR3 reads CASSAPPGTGFYGYTF. The CDR3 coding sequence is TGCGCCAGCAGCGCACCACCCGGGACAGGGTTCTATGGCTACACCTTC.

This chain links TRBV27 with TRBJ1-1; TRBD1 might be the D (5 bases). Germline CDR1 reads MNHEY; CDR2 reads SMNVEV (reference sequence). The CDR3 extends over 15 amino acids. With 0 bases removed from V and 5 bases from J, the gap between germline ends came to 13 bases. The CDR3 region is CASSLSFIGGTEAFF. The CDR3 DNA reads as TGTGCCAGCAGTTTATCGTTCATCGGGGGGACTGAAGCTTTCTTT.

The chain couples TRBV7-2 to TRBJ2-7; no clear D. The CDR3 has 14 residues. Deletions cut 5 bases from V and 6 bases from J, with 17 bases between. Germline V gene sequence: CDR1 SGHTA, CDR2 FQGNSA. CDR3 nucleotides: TGTGCCAGCAGCATCCAAGCGAGTCTTGGCGAGCAGTACTTC. It yields the protein CASSIQASLGEQYF.

This clone was observed a handful of times. The V and J genes are TRBV2 and TRBJ1-1; 7 bases align to TRBD1. Germline V gene lookup returns CDR1 SNHLY and CDR2 FYNNEI. The ends lost 6 bases at V and 1 base at J; junction bases unmatched: 8. CDR3 length: 15 residues. CDR3: CASRAIGQANTEAFF. The CDR3 bases are TGTGCCAGCAGGGCGATCGGACAGGCGAACACTGAAGCTTTCTTT.